Detailed here is one T cell receptor (beta chain). Its antigen is unknown. Base-call qualities are not available, and no considerably larger clone is one nucleotide away. Library generation was performed with the immunoSEQ multiplex PCR assay. A mixture of 60 forward primers for TCR Vbeta segments and 13 reverse primers for TCR Jbeta segments was used in the multiplex PCR. The CDR3 region of rearranged TCR beta genes was amplified from genomic DNA with a multiplex PCR assay. On the Illumina HiSeq System, the amplified TCR beta libraries were sequenced as 87-base-pair reads. Per the authors' processing: A later analysis counted around 72 million unique TCR beta chains across the approximately 700 repertoires, and roughly 11 million of these chains were shared by at least two donors. Raw reads were error-corrected and collapsed into unique sequences by a nearest-neighbor algorithm in which closely related sequences were merged to remove PCR and sequencing errors. Alignment of CDR3 sequences to IMGT reference sequences was used to assign V, D and J gene segments. For a sequence to be retained, a match of at least six nucleotides was required to both a V gene segment and a J gene segment. A rearrangement counted as productive if the CDR3 had no stop codons and remained in frame with V and J, and every other rearrangement counted as non-productive. Following IMGT convention, CDR3 was defined as the stretch from the second conserved V-encoded cysteine up to the conserved J-encoded phenylalanine. The earlier analysis of approximately 590 of the donors excluded any sequence lacking an unambiguous match to a single V gene segment. In an earlier analysis of a few hundred of the donors, V segments were called functional above 56.7% productive rearrangements and were called segregating when the between-donor standard deviation exceeded 5%. A statistical classification framework was built to diagnose cytomegalovirus status from the catalog of TCR beta chain sequences. In a later analysis, TCR nucleotide sequences were compared against IMGT/GENE-DB human TR gene sequences so that V and J genes could be assigned. A later analysis assigned CDR3 sequences and most-parsimonious VDJ recombination scenarios with the TCRdist pipeline. In a later analysis, each TCR beta chain was defined by its CDR3 amino acid sequence together with its V-gene family, and reads lacking a unique V-gene family were excluded. As a way to deal with suspected cross-contamination and a sequencing artifact, a later analysis dropped approximately 590 nucleotide sequences that were highly shared and had low generation probability. In a later analysis, a clonal expansion index was calculated for each public chain from normalized within-repertoire ranks of inferred template counts. Generation probabilities in a later analysis came from a VDJ recombination model fitted to out-of-frame rearrangements, and those results were checked against IGoR. In a later analysis, hypergeometric tests were used to score TCR-TCR, TCR-HLA and TCR-CMV co-occurrence, with a repertoire-size bias correction applied to TCR pairs. In a later analysis, false discovery rates were estimated by permuting HLA or CMV assignments 20 times. In a later analysis, co-occurring TCRs were grouped using DBSCAN, and TCRdist sequence similarity was added for clustering within HLA-allele-positive subsets. Co-occurrence clustering excluded repertoires with fewer than 30,000 or more than 120,000 public chains, plus five with anomalous nucleotide sharing. The clones in this table, taken by TCRdb from immuneACCESS, are in-frame only. Not every clone is retained; where verified, under half of the shortfall comes from an unresolved V gene, and the cause of the rest is unknown. V and J calls and clone size are copied from that table; D and trimming were computed from the DNA. The sample data list 150,000 to 200,000 clones, and around 79% of these were observed just once. About 1.4% of the sample belongs to the ten largest clones.

This sample was included in a study of cytomegalovirus exposure and HLA in healthy donors (dated by TCRdb to about 2017). Turning to the overall study: An earlier analysis of fewer than 750 of the donors reported approximately 300 Gb of sequence data and around 110 million unique TCR beta sequences obtained from about 179 million T cells. About 300 gigabases of sequencing data and some 85 million unique TCR sequences were included in an early release covering about 700 HLA-typed donors. Among the roughly 400 genotyped donors, under 90% belonged to the genetic ancestry cluster associated with self-reported Caucasian donors. The aim of the study was to test whether cataloging public T cell receptors could identify signatures of past pathogen exposure. The study used immunosequencing to profile the T cell repertoires of 666 subjects and linked those repertoires to cytomegalovirus serostatus. A separate validation cohort of roughly 130 different subjects was used in addition to the roughly 700-subject first cohort. To predict cytomegalovirus infection status, the study combined high-throughput TCR immunosequencing, statistical association of individual TCRs with disease status, and machine learning. A later analysis re-analyzed previously published TCR beta repertoires from 650 to 800 donors and added high-resolution HLA genotyping to study TCR occurrence patterns. The later analysis used no new phenotypic data to find candidate immune exposures, relying instead on TCR beta sequences and their occurrence across donors. An earlier analysis of several hundred of the donors applied high-throughput TCR beta sequencing to assess whether each TCR beta V gene segment acted as functional or pseudogenic. Donor age, sex, ethnicity and CMV serostatus were compiled alongside the repertoire data. In a later genetic analysis, genome-wide SNP genotypes for about 55% of the 666 donors were used, and that subset was treated as a discovery cohort. Every discovery cohort repertoire had been produced on one sequencing platform. Both class I and class II loci were covered by HLA typing, at four-digit resolution. The number of donors typed differed by locus, with about 629-630 for A, B, C, DRB1 and DQB1, roughly 520 for DQA1, about 610 for DPA1, and some 440 for DPB1. Several DR-DQ haplotypes were treated as single units for association and clustering because of strong linkage in the cohort. Across roughly 420 genotyped donors of the cohort, an average of roughly 200,000 unique TCR beta nucleotide sequences per donor were sequenced, and roughly a sixth of those sequences were non-productive. General conclusions and limits of the study: A later analysis found that most CMV-associated TCR beta chains appeared HLA-restricted, with HLA associations seemingly driven largely by CMV exposure. While some public TCRs were present in many individuals, most TCR sequences turned up only very rarely across donors. For the cohort, immune exposure information was limited to CMV serostatus. The authors suggested that the approach could potentially be extended to other disease states and immunological phenotypes. A few of the identified cytomegalovirus-associated TCR beta chains were confirmed in vitro to be specific for cytomegalovirus antigens. Correlated functional status among segregating V segments might reflect linkage disequilibrium, but an unknown experimental factor could not be ruled out. Broadly in line with IMGT annotations, most TCR beta V segments showed up in productive rearrangements about 87% or about 30% of the time in an earlier analysis of 450 to 750 of the donors. A later analysis found that HLA-associated TCR beta chains were more clonally expanded and had lower generation probabilities than equally common non-associated chains. A later analysis reported that several top co-occurrence clusters appeared linked to parvovirus B19, influenza, CMV and Epstein-Barr virus. A group of highly shared sequence variants was considered likely to be a technical artifact of the sequencing pipeline. A later analysis found that TCR association rates varied across HLA loci, with DRB1 alleles showing the most associated TCRs and HLA-C alleles the fewest. According to a later genetic analysis, donors in an Asian-associated ancestry cluster had fewer N-insertions in productive TCRs than the approximately 650-donor mean. Assigning TCR associations to individual alleles was difficult when HLA alleles, especially DR and DQ, strongly co-occurred. Sequencing depth was assumed to be roughly uniform across donors in the presence/absence analyses, though that assumption may not hold. A total of around 150 TCR beta chains were listed by the study as associated with cytomegalovirus. Only TCR beta chains were sequenced in this cohort, and the absence of alpha or paired-chain data limited detectable features. In a later analysis, 16,951 TCR beta sequences were associated with specific HLA alleles at a false discovery rate of 0.05. A further reported finding was that TCR beta sequences accurately predicted the HLA-A and HLA-B alleles for most subjects in the first cohort. Cytomegalovirus status was reported to be diagnosed by the classifier with high specificity and sensitivity in both the original and validation cohorts. The earlier analysis of 587 of the donors excluded roughly 17 rarely observed V segments, including chromosome 9 orphons, because counts were too low. In a later genetic analysis, a missense DCLRE1C variant was associated with V-gene and J-gene trimming of TCR beta chains, and the association was replicated in an independent cohort. Some IMGT-functional V segments, including TRBV6-2 and TRBV6-3, could not be distinguished by the 87-base-pair reads and were therefore excluded. Because HLA typing was unavailable for some donors at each locus, only the typed subset was used in association tests.

The cohort was made up of several hundred healthy bone marrow donors. Cohort members were all nominally healthy when sampled, although unrecorded immune exposures were likely present. The donor tested CMV seronegative, placing the donor among the 350 to 400 seronegative members of the cohort. A peripheral blood sample was provided by each donor, and peripheral blood mononuclear cells were used for TCR beta sequencing. The Qiagen DNeasy Blood Extraction Kit was used to extract genomic DNA from the blood cell samples. V is pared back by 4 bases and J by 6 bases, with 19 bases lying between the germline termini. From the germline V gene (reference sequence), CDR1 is SGHNT and CDR2 is YYREEE. Inclusive of the bounding cysteine and phenylalanine, the CDR3 is 15 residues long. The retained sequence is limited to the CDR3, 45 bases, with the frame set at the first base.

Source material: PBMCs. The rearrangement combines TRBV5-4 with TRBJ2-5; possibly the D gene is TRBD1, per 7 matching bases. The sequence was obtained from a woman in her forties or fifties in good health and CMV-seronegative. For the CDR3, the sequence is CASSPSTGRYQTQYF. The DNA sequence reads TGTGCCAGCAGCCCCTCGACAGGGAGGTACCAGACCCAGTACTTC.